There are a few counts of the clone carrying this T cell receptor beta chain. Its antigen is unknown. This record belongs to a study of T-cell memory formation after mild COVID-19. The overall study: Clustering of TCRs was largely donor specific. Study-wide points: There were some responding clones in pre-infection memory, which suggested that cross-reactive memory had joined. For second-wave clones that peaked at day 37, SARS-CoV-2 specificity went unverified.

Trimming cost V 6 bases and J 0 bases; bases outside gene matches: 12. CDR3 size: 17 residues. Germline CDR1 reads SGHTA; CDR2 reads FQGNSA. TCRalpha and TCRbeta libraries used 5'RACE with constant-segment primers and UMIs. TCRdb reprocessed the 5' RACE reads with MiXCR, giving one entry per CDR3 protein. This table has about 350,000 distinct CDR3 sequences, about 13% appearing once. J is TRBJ1-1 and V is TRBV7-2, with 8 bases matching TRBD1. The source of this sequence is a man aged 18 to 35 who had mild COVID-19 (a few samples of this study predate the infection). Cell type and time point are not known. The sample consisted of PBMCs or a T cell subset sorted from them (not recorded which). As DNA, the CDR3 is TGTGCCAGCAGGGGAGACAGGGGCAATTTACTGAACACTGAAGCTTTCTTT. Translation gives CASRGDRGNLLNTEAFF.